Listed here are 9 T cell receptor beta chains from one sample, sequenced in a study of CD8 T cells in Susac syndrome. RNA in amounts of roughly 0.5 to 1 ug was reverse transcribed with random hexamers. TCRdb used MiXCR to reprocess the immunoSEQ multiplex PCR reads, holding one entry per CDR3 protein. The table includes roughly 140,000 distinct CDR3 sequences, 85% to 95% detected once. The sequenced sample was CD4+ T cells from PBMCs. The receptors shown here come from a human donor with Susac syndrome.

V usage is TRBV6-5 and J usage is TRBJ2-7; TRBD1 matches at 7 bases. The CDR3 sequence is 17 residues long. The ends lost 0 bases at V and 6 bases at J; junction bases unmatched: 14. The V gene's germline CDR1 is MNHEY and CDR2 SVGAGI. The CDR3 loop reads CASSYSAGTVRRGEQYF. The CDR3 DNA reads TGTGCCAGCAGTTACTCCGCAGGGACAGTTCGAAGGGGCGAGCAGTACTTC.

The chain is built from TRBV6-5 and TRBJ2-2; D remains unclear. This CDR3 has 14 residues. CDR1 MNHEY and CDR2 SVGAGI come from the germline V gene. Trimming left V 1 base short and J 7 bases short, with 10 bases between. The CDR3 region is CASSYLGFGGELFF. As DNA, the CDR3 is TGTGCCAGCAGTTACTTGGGATTCGGCGGGGAGCTGTTTTTT.

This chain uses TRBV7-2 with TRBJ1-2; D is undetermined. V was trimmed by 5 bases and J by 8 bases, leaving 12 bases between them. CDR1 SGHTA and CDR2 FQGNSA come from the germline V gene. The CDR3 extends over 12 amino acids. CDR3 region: CASSLIGRGYTF. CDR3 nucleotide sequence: TGTGCCAGCAGCCTTATCGGTCGGGGCTACACCTTC.

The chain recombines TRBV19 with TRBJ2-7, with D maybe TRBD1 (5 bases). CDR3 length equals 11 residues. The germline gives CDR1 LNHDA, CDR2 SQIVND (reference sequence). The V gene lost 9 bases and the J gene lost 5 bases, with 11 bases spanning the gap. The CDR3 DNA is TGTGCCAGCGCCGCAGGGAACGAGCAGTACTTC. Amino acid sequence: CASAAGNEQYF.

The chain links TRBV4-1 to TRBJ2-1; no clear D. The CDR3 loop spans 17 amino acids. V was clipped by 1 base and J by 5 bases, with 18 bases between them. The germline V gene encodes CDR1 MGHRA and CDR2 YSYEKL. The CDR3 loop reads CASSQVDLGFRNNEQFF. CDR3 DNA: TGCGCCAGCAGCCAAGTTGACCTGGGCTTTCGGAACAATGAGCAGTTCTTC.

CDR3 loop: CSARPGTVTGELFF. The CDR3, as DNA: TGCAGTGCCCGCCCTGGGACAGTAACCGGGGAGCTGTTTTTT. This chain uses TRBV20-1 with TRBJ2-2, with 7 bases identical to TRBD1. The CDR3 consists of 14 residues. After removal of 6 bases from V and 5 bases from J, the junction contained 9 bases not matched to a gene. In germline, CDR1 is DFQATT, CDR2 SNEGSKA (reference sequence).

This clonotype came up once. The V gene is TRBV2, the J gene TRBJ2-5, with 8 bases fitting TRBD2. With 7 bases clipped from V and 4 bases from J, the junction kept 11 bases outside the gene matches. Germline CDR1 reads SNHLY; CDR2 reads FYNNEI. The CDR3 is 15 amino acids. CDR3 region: CASTSRGGLGETQYF. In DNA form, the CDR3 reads TGTGCCAGCACCTCTCGGGGGGGACTAGGAGAGACCCAGTACTTC.

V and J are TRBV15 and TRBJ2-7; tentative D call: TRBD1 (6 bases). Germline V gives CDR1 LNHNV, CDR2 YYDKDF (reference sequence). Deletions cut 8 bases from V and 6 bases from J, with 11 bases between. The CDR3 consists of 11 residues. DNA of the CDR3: TGTGCCACCTCCAGGGGCGGCGAGCAGTACTTC. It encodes CATSRGGEQYF. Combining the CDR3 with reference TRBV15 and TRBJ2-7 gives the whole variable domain DAMVIQNPRYQVTQFGKPVTLSCSQTLNHNVMYWYQQKSSQAPKLLFHYYDKDFNNEADTPDNFQSRRPNTSFCFLDIRSPGLGDTAMYLCATSRGGEQYFGPGTRLTVT.

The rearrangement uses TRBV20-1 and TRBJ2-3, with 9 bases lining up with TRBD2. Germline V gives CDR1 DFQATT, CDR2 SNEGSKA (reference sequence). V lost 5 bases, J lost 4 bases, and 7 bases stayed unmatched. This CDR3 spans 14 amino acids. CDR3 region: CSAVDSGGADTQYF. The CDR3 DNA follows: TGCAGTGCTGTGGATAGCGGGGGAGCAGATACGCAGTATTTT.